One TCR beta chain is described in this entry. Its target is not known. This entry belongs to a study of a mutant IDH1 vaccine in newly diagnosed glioma. On the study more broadly: Therapy received beforehand was radiotherapy, temozolomide, or both, with most patients given both. Held at week 35, visit V12 was the safety follow-up, and visit V13 followed at week 47.

Generated by immunoSEQ multiplex PCR, the TCRdb table keeps only in-frame clones and is missing some. The data hold roughly 56,000 clones, with roughly 72% observed a single time. Sample time point: week 47, end of study. The study gave 300 ug of mutant IDH1 20-mer peptide per vaccine dose, with topical imiquimod. The germline gives CDR1 SGHTS, CDR2 YDEGEE. V lost 5 bases to trimming and J lost 6 bases, with 20 bases between them. The CDR3 contains 15 residues. This receptor was identified in a middle-aged woman with glioma. Some clones in this sample may be carry-over from other donors' samples. The sample was PBMCs, taken from a glioma patient whose treatment included an IDH1 peptide vaccine. V usage is TRBV5-8 and J usage is TRBJ1-1, with D unclear. CDR3 region: CASSSPTSPLAEAFF. The CDR3 DNA follows: TGTGCCAGCAGTTCGCCCACCTCACCGTTGGCTGAAGCTTTCTTT.